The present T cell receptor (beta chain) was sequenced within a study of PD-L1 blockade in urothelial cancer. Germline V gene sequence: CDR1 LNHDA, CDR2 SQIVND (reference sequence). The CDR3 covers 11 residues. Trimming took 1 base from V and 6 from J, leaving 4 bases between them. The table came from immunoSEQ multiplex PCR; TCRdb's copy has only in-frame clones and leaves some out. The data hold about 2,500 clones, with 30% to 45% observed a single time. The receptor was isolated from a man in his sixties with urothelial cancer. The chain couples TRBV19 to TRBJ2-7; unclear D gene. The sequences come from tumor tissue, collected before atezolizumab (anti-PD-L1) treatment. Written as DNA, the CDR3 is TGTGCCAGTAGTATAGGGGCCGAGCAGTACTTC. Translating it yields CASSIGAEQYF.